This TCR beta chain was obtained from a study of T cell responses to AZD1222 COVID-19 vaccine. This table comes from immunoSEQ multiplex PCR, and its TCRdb copy is limited to in-frame clones, with some not included. The data contain about 97,000 clones, 90% to 95% of them singletons. Sequencing was performed on peripheral blood, taken on day 0 of AZD1222 vaccination. The receptor was derived from an adult in good health.

The CDR3 DNA sequence: TGTGCCAGCAGTGCGGGCAGGGCGACCGCTAATGAAAAACTGTTTTTT. It codes for CASSAGRATANEKLFF. V and J are TRBV2 and TRBJ1-4; D perhaps matches TRBD1 (5 bases). The CDR3 totals 16 residues. Trimming cost V 4 bases and J 3 bases, with 15 bases left between them. Looked up from germline, CDR1 is SNHLY and CDR2 is FYNNEI.